This T cell receptor (beta chain) came from a study of T cell changes during pregnancy in multiple sclerosis. Clones were sequenced by immunoSEQ multiplex PCR, and TCRdb holds only the in-frame ones, with some missing. The sample has about 75,000 clones, around 94% seen once. Sequenced here: CD4+ T cells from peripheral blood mononuclear cells, sampled after pregnancy. This receptor was obtained from a female donor with multiple sclerosis, enrolled in a pregnancy study.

CDR3 in DNA: TGTGCCAGCAGCTCGACTAGCGGGAGATCCGGGGAGCTGTTTTTT. Encoded protein: CASSSTSGRSGELFF. The V and J genes are TRBV5-5 and TRBJ2-2; TRBD2 aligns across 12 bases. This CDR3 spans 15 amino acids. Per germline, CDR1 SGHKS and CDR2 YYEKEE (reference sequence). Trimming at V came to 3 bases and at J to 6 bases, leaving 3 bases not matched to a gene.